The next 21 T cell receptor beta chains were all read from a single sample in a study of T cell responses to AZD1222 COVID-19 vaccine. Produced via immunoSEQ multiplex PCR; TCRdb's table is partial and in-frame only. The repertoire has under 150,000 clones, 85% to 90% of them found once; the top ten carry approximately 1.6%. This sample comprised peripheral blood, obtained 28 days after the second AZD1222 dose. The receptors here all came from an adult who received the AZD1222 COVID-19 vaccine.

The chain uses TRBV2 and TRBJ2-5; 9 positions match TRBD1. V shed 4 bases, J shed 3 bases, and the junction held 3 bases outside the gene matches. In germline, CDR1 is SNHLY, CDR2 FYNNEI. The CDR3 spans 14 residues. CDR3 nucleotides: TGTGCCAGCAGTGGACAGGGGGGAAAAGAGACCCAGTACTTC. Translated, it gives CASSGQGGKETQYF.

The chain has TRBV7-2 and TRBJ2-3; D might be TRBD2 (6 bases). CDR1 is SGHTA, CDR2 FQGNSA, per germline. The CDR3 loop spans 14 amino acids. The ends were cut back, 1 base at V and 6 bases at J, with 11 bases in the middle. The CDR3 here is CASSLGLASDTQYF. CDR3 coding DNA: TGTGCCAGCAGCTTAGGGCTAGCGAGCGATACGCAGTATTTT.

V gene TRBV2 combines with J gene TRBJ1-4; D unclear. This CDR3 region has 16 residues. The ends were cut back, 1 base at V and 10 bases at J, with 19 bases in the middle. CDR1 is SNHLY, CDR2 FYNNEI, per germline. CDR3 loop: CASSEVLSGRRGKLFF. The CDR3 DNA sequence: TGTGCCAGCAGTGAAGTTTTATCGGGCCGTCGGGGAAAACTGTTTTTT.

The chain is built from TRBV14 and TRBJ2-1; TRBD1 or TRBD2 may be the D gene (5 bases each). This CDR3 has 12 amino acids. The ends were cut back, 3 bases at V and 15 bases at J, with 15 bases in the middle. Germline V lookup: CDR1 SGHDN, CDR2 FVKESK. The CDR3 here is CASSQVPGPRFF. The CDR3 nucleotides read TGTGCCAGCAGCCAGGTTCCGGGGCCAAGGTTCTTC. The variable domain in full, with the rest retrieved from reference TRBV14 and TRBJ2-1, is EAGVTQFPSHSVIEKGQTVTLRCDPISGHDNLYWYRRVMGKEIKFLLHFVKESKQDESGMPNNRFLAERTGGTYSTLKVQPAELEDSGVYFCASSQVPGPRFFGPGTRLTVL.

The table lists this clone with a few counts. This chain uses TRBV9 with TRBJ2-5; D not certain. V lost 0 bases and J 5 bases, leaving 17 bases between the germline ends. This CDR3 has 16 amino acids. Germline V CDR1 and CDR2: SGDLS, YYNGEE. The CDR3 DNA follows: TGTGCCAGCAGCGTAGGGAATGAGGTCTCCTGGGAGACCCAGTACTTC. Protein sequence: CASSVGNEVSWETQYF. The whole variable domain, remainder taken from reference TRBV9 and TRBJ2-5, is DSGVTQTPKHLITATGQRVTLRCSPRSGDLSVYWYQQSLDQGLQFLIQYYNGEERAKGNILERFSAQQFPDLHSELNLSSLELGDSALYFCASSVGNEVSWETQYFGPGTRLLVL.

The CDR3 region has the DNA TGTGCCAGCAGCCTTCACGAGGGGGGAGGCTACACCTTC. Translation gives CASSLHEGGGYTF. V gene TRBV28 combines with J gene TRBJ1-2; TRBD1 is a possible D gene (6 bases). V dropped 6 bases and J dropped 8 bases, with 16 bases sitting between them. The V gene's germline CDR1 is MDHEN and CDR2 SYDVKM. The CDR3 has 13 amino acids.

The genes are TRBV19 and TRBJ1-4, with 8 bases aligning to TRBD1. The J segment lost 2 bases and the V segment lost 10 bases, leaving 6 bases of the junction unmatched. The CDR3 spans 14 residues. Germline values: CDR1 LNHDA, CDR2 SQIVND (reference sequence). Written as DNA, the CDR3 is TGTGCCACTGGGACAGGTTCGACTAATGAAAAACTGTTTTTT. This sequence encodes CATGTGSTNEKLFF.

The V gene is TRBV5-1, the J gene TRBJ2-1; 15 bases are a match to TRBD2. The V and J ends lost 4 bases and 7 bases, in that order; junction bases with no gene match: 6. There are 16 residues in the CDR3. The germline V gene encodes CDR1 SGHRS and CDR2 YFSETQ. The CDR3 region is CASSLGLAGGRNEQFF. In nucleotides, the CDR3 is TGCGCCAGCAGCCTGGGACTAGCGGGAGGTAGGAATGAGCAGTTCTTC.

This chain links TRBV7-9 with TRBJ2-5, with D uncertain. Per germline, CDR1 SEHNR and CDR2 FQNEAQ (reference sequence). The CDR3 is made up of 13 amino acids. V was clipped by 2 bases and J by 5 bases, with 9 bases between them. The CDR3 region has the DNA TGTGCCAGCAGCTTACCCCCTATGGAGACCCAGTACTTC. It specifies CASSLPPMETQYF.

This clone is a singleton in its sample. V and J are TRBV29-1 and TRBJ2-7; weak D call: TRBD2 (5 bases). The CDR3 loop spans 13 amino acids. Germline V gene lookup returns CDR1 SQVTM and CDR2 ANQGSEA. V was cut by 7 bases and J by 0 bases, with 13 bases left in between. The CDR3 DNA is TGCAGCGCCCAAGAGGGAAACTCCTACGAGCAGTACTTC. It is translated as CSAQEGNSYEQYF.

Comments on this clone: Other nucleotide sequences in the sample specify the same CDR3. This chain links TRBV3-1 (or the pseudogene TRBV3-2) with TRBJ1-1, with D hard to call. This CDR3 has 13 residues. Germline CDR1 reads LGHDT; CDR2 reads YNNKEL (reference sequence). V lost 3 bases and J 4 bases, leaving 9 bases between the germline ends. CDR3 in amino acids: CASSQGPSTEAFF. For the CDR3, the DNA is TGTGCCAGCAGCCAGGGCCCAAGCACTGAAGCTTTCTTT.

This rearrangement joins TRBV5-6 to TRBJ1-3; D remains unclear. This CDR3 contains 17 residues. Germline CDR1 is SGHDT and CDR2 is YYEEEE. Trimming pared 4 bases from V and 0 bases from J, leaving 17 bases between. The CDR3 nucleotides are TGTGCCAGCAGCATCGGGCCGTCACGATTCTCTGGAAACACCATATATTTT. Residues: CASSIGPSRFSGNTIYF.

The chain is built from TRBV18 and TRBJ1-6; D is unresolved. This CDR3 has 15 amino acids. Germline assignment: CDR1 KGHSH and CDR2 LQKENI. Deletions cut 0 bases from V and 11 bases from J, with 14 bases between. The CDR3 sequence: CASSPPGLSDTPLHF. As DNA, the CDR3 is TGTGCCAGCTCACCACCAGGGTTGTCCGACACACCCCTCCACTTT.

This clone was seen only a few times. This chain joins TRBV13 and TRBJ1-2; D is possibly TRBD1 (5 bases). The CDR3 is 14 amino acids. Germline V gives CDR1 PRHDT, CDR2 FYEKMQ (reference sequence). With 7 bases removed from V and 5 bases from J, the gap between germline ends came to 17 bases. The CDR3 DNA reads as TGTGCCAGCACGGCGGGGCTTAAGCATTATGGCTACACCTTC. This encodes CASTAGLKHYGYTF.

The rearrangement uses TRBV7-3 and TRBJ2-5; D is unresolved. V was cut by 3 bases and J by 5 bases, with 16 bases left in between. CDR3 length: 15 residues. Germline loops: CDR1 SGHTA, CDR2 FQGTGA. The CDR3 bases are TGTGCCAGCAGCTTCTACGGCCAGTTGTGGGAGACCCAGTACTTC. This sequence encodes CASSFYGQLWETQYF.

The CDR3 DNA is TGTGCCAGCAGAACTCCGTTTGGGTACTATGGCTACACCTTC. Its protein is CASRTPFGYYGYTF. V is TRBV28 and J is TRBJ1-2; D remains ambiguous. The ends were cut back, 6 bases at V and 3 bases at J, with 14 bases in the middle. The CDR3 is 14 amino acids. Germline CDR1 MDHEN, CDR2 SYDVKM.

The chain uses TRBV1 and TRBJ2-7. TRBV1 is shown as a pseudogene. The CDR3 has 11 residues. The CDR3 sequence: CTSPSSYEQYV. The DNA of the CDR3 is TGCACCAGCCCAAGCTCCTACGAGCAGTACGTC.

The V and J genes are TRBV9 and TRBJ2-2, with 9 bases fitting TRBD1. Trimming at V came to 4 bases and at J to 7 bases, leaving 5 bases not matched to a gene. The CDR3 is made up of 14 amino acids. Looked up from germline, CDR1 is SGDLS and CDR2 is YYNGEE. CDR3 in amino acids: CASSYGQGSGELFF. The CDR3 nucleotides read TGTGCCAGCAGCTACGGACAGGGGAGCGGGGAGCTGTTTTTT.

V and J are TRBV18 and TRBJ2-1; D not resolved. V shed 3 bases and J shed 2 bases, with 11 bases lying between them. From germline, CDR1 is KGHSH and CDR2 LQKENI. The CDR3 sequence is 15 residues long. The CDR3 region has the DNA TGTGCCAGCTCACCCAACCTTGAGGCCTACAATGAGCAGTTCTTC. Its translation is CASSPNLEAYNEQFF. Looking up the rest from reference TRBV18 and TRBJ2-1 gives the full variable domain: NAGVMQNPRHLVRRRGQEARLRCSPMKGHSHVYWYRQLPEEGLKFMVYLQKENIIDESGMPKERFSAEFPKEGPSILRIQQVVRGDSAAYFCASSPNLEAYNEQFFGPGTRLTVL.

The gene calls are TRBV6-5 and TRBJ1-5, with D maybe TRBD1 (5 bases). Germline CDR1 reads MNHEY; CDR2 reads SVGAGI. The CDR3 totals 14 residues. V lost 10 bases and J lost 2, with 15 bases in between. For the CDR3, the DNA is TGTGCCACCCATTTGTCGGGGGGCAATCAGCCCCAGCATTTT. Translation gives CATHLSGGNQPQHF.

The gene calls are TRBV6-2 or TRBV6-3 and TRBJ2-7; no reliable D call. Trimming took off 6 bases at V and 0 bases at J, with 15 bases between the two ends. CDR1 and CDR2 from the germline V gene are MNHEY and SVGEGT. The CDR3 loop spans 15 amino acids. The CDR3 DNA follows: TGTGCCAGCAGCCCCGACTTGATAAGCTCCTACGAGCAGTACTTC. It translates to CASSPDLISSYEQYF.